The rows below give T cell receptor beta chains drawn from one sample of a study of cytomegalovirus exposure and HLA in healthy donors. This table comes from immunoSEQ multiplex PCR, and its TCRdb copy is limited to in-frame clones, with some not included. The sample includes about 140,000 clones, 80% of them seen just once. Sequenced: PBMCs. The source of these receptors is a young man in good health and CMV-seronegative. Each CDR3 is given with its conserved first and last residue.

V	J	CDR3
TRBV28	TRBJ2-7	CASSRSAAYEQYF
TRBV6-5	TRBJ2-7	CASSPPPRGGEQYF
TRBV28	TRBJ2-7	CASTPSGGPYEQYF
TRBV28	TRBJ1-5	CASSPGGWDQPQHF
TRBV28	TRBJ2-7	CASPPSGGPRGEQYF
TRBV13	TRBJ2-1	CASSDRDTATEQFF
TRBV20-1	TRBJ1-2	CSASQGGAHTF
TRBV6-5	TRBJ2-3	CASTLAGRQYF
TRBV5-1	TRBJ2-5	CASSPGTGGETQYF
TRBV19	TRBJ1-5	CASKSQGASNQPQHF
TRBV19	TRBJ2-1	CASSIGLAGYNEQFF
TRBV9	TRBJ2-7	CASSVEGLPYEQYF
TRBV7-2	TRBJ1-5	CASSVQGSNQPQHF
TRBV28	NA	CASSLAGISSYEQYF
TRBV6-4	TRBJ2-1	CASSDEASSYNEQFF
TRBV29-1	TRBJ2-1	CSVAGGHGEQFF
TRBV28	TRBJ1-1	CASSFVGVAEAFF
TRBV7-9	TRBJ2-7	CASSPSQSSYEQYF
TRBV30	TRBJ1-6	CAWSVGGDYNSPLHF
TRBV11-1	TRBJ1-2	CASSPHSGGDSNYGYTF
TRBV29-1	NA	CSVKPGLDEQYF
TRBV19	TRBJ1-5	CASSMDTRGQPQHF
TRBV2	TRBJ2-3	CASDLPGNRDGSDTQYF
TRBV28	TRBJ2-7	CASSLGSGRWSYEQYF
TRBV10-3	TRBJ2-3	CATAGLAGVVGTQYF
TRBV7-8	TRBJ1-5	CASSFDSNQPQHF
TRBV5-1	TRBJ2-2	CASSLESGPGELFF
TRBV27	TRBJ2-1	CASSPRTASNEQFF
TRBV5-1	TRBJ1-4	CASSFLNPGTGNEKLFF
TRBV5-1	TRBJ2-3	CASSLGLAGAGRTDTQYF
TRBV4-1	TRBJ1-2	CASSQGGRGNNYGYTF
TRBV28	TRBJ2-1	CASSLVDSEYNEQFF
TRBV28	TRBJ1-5	CASTFSGETAYSNQPQHF
TRBV19	TRBJ1-1	CATRTGGQVTEAFF
TRBV6-5	TRBJ2-1	CASSPAGGYDNEQFF
TRBV19	TRBJ1-4	CASSIDWEDEKLFF
TRBV27	TRBJ1-4	CASRILTATNEKLFF
TRBV30	TRBJ1-2	CAFTGWDNYGYTF
TRBV7-2	TRBJ2-7	CASSFLQGGAVEQYF
TRBV7-2	TRBJ2-7	CASRWTSGSSYEQYF